This T cell receptor (beta chain) appears in the sequencing data of a study of blood T cell repertoires in COVID-19. Looking at the study overall: Specimens from acute and convalescent COVID-19 originated in the United States, Italy and Spain.

Original processing notes: By means of reference gene primer amplification, nucleated cell counts were estimated. Using immunoSEQ multiplex PCR, the repertoire was profiled, and TCRdb retains in-frame clones only, with some absent. D and trimming were read from the DNA, whereas the V and J calls and clone size are those reported in that table. The sample shows 97,000 or so clones, about 91% of them seen only once. Sequenced sample: peripheral blood. The TCR comes from a man aged 18 to 35 with acute or convalescent COVID-19.

CDR3 DNA sequence: TGCGCCAGCAGCTTGGAGGGGTTGACAGGGGGAGGTGAGACCCAGTACTTC. This sequence encodes CASSLEGLTGGGETQYF. This sequence joins TRBV5-1 and TRBJ2-5; 9 bases are shared with TRBD1. V was clipped by 0 bases and J by 5 bases; unmatched bases: 11. The CDR3 runs 17 residues. Germline values: CDR1 SGHRS, CDR2 YFSETQ.